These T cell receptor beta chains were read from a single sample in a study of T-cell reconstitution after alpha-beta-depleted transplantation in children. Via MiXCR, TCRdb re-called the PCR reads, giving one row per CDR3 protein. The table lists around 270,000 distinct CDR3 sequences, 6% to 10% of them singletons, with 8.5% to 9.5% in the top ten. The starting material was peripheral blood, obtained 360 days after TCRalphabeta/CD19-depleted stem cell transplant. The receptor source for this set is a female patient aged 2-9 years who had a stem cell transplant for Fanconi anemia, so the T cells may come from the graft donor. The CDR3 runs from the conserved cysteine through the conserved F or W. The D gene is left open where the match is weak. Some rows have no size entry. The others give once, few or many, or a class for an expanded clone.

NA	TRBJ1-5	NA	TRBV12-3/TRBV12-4	CASSLGGQGRGNQPQHF	TGTGCCAGCAGTTTAGGGGGGCAGGGAAGAGGCAATCAGCCCCAGCATTTT
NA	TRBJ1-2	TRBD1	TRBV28	CASSFFLRPGQGGVYGYTF	TGTGCCAGCAGTTTTTTTCTTCGTCCGGGACAGGGGGGAGTCTATGGCTACACCTTC
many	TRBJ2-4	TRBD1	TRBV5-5	CASSLTGGANIQYF	TGTGCCAGCAGCCTGACAGGGGGCGCGAACATTCAGTACTTC
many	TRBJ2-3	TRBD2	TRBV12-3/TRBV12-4	CASSQLAGGRNTTDTQYF	TGTGCCAGCAGTCAATTAGCGGGGGGGCGGAATACCACAGATACGCAGTATTTT
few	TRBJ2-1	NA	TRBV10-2	CASSERNEQFF	TGCGCCAGCAGTGAACGGAATGAGCAGTTCTTC
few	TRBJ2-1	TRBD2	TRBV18	CASSPPKAGGPYNEQFF	TGTGCCAGCTCACCACCCAAAGCGGGGGGGCCTTATAATGAGCAGTTCTTC
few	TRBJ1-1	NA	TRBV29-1	CSVSGDTEAFF	TGCAGCGTTTCGGGGGACACTGAAGCTTTCTTT
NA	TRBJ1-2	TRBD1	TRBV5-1	CASSRDRGYYGYTF	TGCGCCAGCAGCCGGGACAGAGGATACTATGGCTACACCTTC
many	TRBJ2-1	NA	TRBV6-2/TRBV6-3	CASAGGAYNEQFF	TGTGCCAGCGCTGGCGGAGCCTACAATGAGCAGTTCTTC
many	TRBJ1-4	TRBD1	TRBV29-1	CSVDAGGRGGEKLFF	TGCAGCGTTGACGCAGGGGGCCGGGGGGGTGAAAAACTGTTTTTT
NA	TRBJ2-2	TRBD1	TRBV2	CASSLDRGDTGELFF	TGTGCCAGCAGTTTAGACAGGGGCGACACCGGGGAGCTGTTTTTT
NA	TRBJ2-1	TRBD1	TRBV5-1	CASTRGWGFGRNPYNEQFF	TGCGCCAGCACCAGGGGGTGGGGTTTCGGGCGGAACCCCTACAATGAGCAGTTCTTC
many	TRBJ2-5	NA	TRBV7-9	CASSFRTTEETQYF	TGTGCCAGCAGCTTCAGGACTACAGAAGAGACCCAGTACTTC
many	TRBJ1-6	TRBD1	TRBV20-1	CSATKTGGESPLHF	TGCAGTGCTACGAAGACAGGGGGGGAGTCACCCCTCCACTTT
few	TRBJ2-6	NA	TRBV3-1	CASSQPFTGANVLTF	TGTGCCAGCAGCCAACCTTTCACTGGGGCCAACGTCCTGACTTTC
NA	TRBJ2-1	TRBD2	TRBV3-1	CASSQLAGGPGGSSYNEQFF	TGTGCCAGCAGCCAACTAGCGGGAGGGCCAGGGGGAAGCTCCTACAATGAGCAGTTCTTC
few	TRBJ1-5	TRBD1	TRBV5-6	CASSFGSGTEYSNQPQHF	TGTGCCAGCAGCTTTGGTTCCGGGACAGAATATAGCAATCAGCCCCAGCATTTT
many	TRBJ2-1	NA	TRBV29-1	CSVPTRLSYNEQFF	TGCAGCGTCCCCACTCGTCTTTCCTACAATGAGCAGTTCTTC
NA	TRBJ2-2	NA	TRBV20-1	CSARVPGGGNTGELFF	TGCAGTGCTAGAGTCCCAGGGGGGGGGAACACCGGGGAGCTGTTTTTT
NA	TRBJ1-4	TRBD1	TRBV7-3	CASSLKLDRGRTNEKLFF	TGTGCCAGCAGCTTAAAACTTGACAGGGGGCGCACTAATGAAAAACTGTTTTTT
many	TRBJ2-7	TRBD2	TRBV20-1	CSASRLAVFSYEQYF	TGCAGTGCTAGTAGGCTAGCGGTTTTCTCCTACGAGCAGTACTTC
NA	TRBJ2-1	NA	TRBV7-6	CASSLGPVYNEQFF	TGTGCCAGCAGCTTAGGTCCCGTTTATAATGAGCAGTTCTTC
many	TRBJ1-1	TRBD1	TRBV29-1	CSVEGRGPEAFF	TGCAGCGTTGAAGGCAGGGGGCCTGAAGCTTTCTTT
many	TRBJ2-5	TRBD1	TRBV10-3	CAISPDRAAETQYF	TGTGCCATCAGCCCAGACAGGGCGGCGGAGACCCAGTACTTC
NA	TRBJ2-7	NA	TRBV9	CASSVGWHSSYEQYF	TGTGCCAGCAGCGTAGGGTGGCATAGCTCCTACGAGCAGTACTTC
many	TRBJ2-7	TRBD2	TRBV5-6	CASRLGLAGRTYEQYF	TGTGCCAGCAGGCTCGGACTAGCGGGTCGTACCTACGAGCAGTACTTC
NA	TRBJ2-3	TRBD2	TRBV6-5	CASSYPMSSGHGDTDTQYF	TGTGCCAGCAGTTATCCGATGTCTAGCGGGCACGGCGACACAGATACGCAGTATTTT
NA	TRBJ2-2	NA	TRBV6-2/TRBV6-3	CASSYTNRAAGELFF	TGTGCCAGCAGTTACACCAACAGGGCTGCCGGGGAGCTGTTTTTT
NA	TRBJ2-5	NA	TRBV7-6	CASSLGGRGARETQYF	TGTGCCAGCAGCTTAGGGGGTCGGGGGGCTCGGGAGACCCAGTACTTC
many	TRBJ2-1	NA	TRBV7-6	CASSLLAHPNEQFF	TGTGCCAGCAGCTTACTAGCCCACCCTAATGAGCAGTTCTTC
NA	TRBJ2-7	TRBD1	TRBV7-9	CASSSPRTGVYEQYF	TGTGCCAGCAGCTCCCCCCGGACAGGGGTCTACGAGCAGTACTTC
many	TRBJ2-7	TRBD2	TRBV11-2	CASSLGWTSNEQYF	TGTGCCAGCAGCTTAGGTTGGACTAGTAACGAGCAGTACTTC
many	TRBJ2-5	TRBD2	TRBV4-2	CASSQDASGGFQETQYF	TGTGCCAGCAGCCAAGATGCTAGCGGGGGTTTCCAAGAGACCCAGTACTTC
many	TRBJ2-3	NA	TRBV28	CASDRSSDTQYF	TGTGCCAGTGACAGGAGTTCAGATACGCAGTATTTT
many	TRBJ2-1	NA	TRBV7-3	CASNEQFF	TGTGCCAGCAATGAGCAGTTCTTC